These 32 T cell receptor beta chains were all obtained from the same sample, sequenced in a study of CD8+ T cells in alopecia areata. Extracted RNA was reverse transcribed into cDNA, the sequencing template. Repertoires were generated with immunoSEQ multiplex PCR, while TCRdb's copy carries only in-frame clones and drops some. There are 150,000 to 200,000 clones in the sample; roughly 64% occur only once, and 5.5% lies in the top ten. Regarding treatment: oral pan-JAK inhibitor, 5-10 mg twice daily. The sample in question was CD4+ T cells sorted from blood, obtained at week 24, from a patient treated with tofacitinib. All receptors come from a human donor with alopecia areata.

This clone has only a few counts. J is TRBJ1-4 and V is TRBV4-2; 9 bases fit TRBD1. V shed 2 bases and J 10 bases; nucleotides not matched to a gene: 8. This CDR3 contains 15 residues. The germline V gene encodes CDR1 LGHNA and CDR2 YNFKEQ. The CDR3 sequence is CASSQRTGEIAKLFF. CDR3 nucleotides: TGTGCCAGCAGCCAACGGACAGGGGAGATCGCAAAACTGTTTTTT.

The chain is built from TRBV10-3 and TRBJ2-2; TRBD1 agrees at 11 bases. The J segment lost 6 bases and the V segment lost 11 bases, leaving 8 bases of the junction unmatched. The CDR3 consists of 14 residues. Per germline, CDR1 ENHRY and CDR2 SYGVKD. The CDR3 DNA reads TGTGCCGTCACCGGGACAGGGGGTTCCGGGGAGCTGTTTTTT. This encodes CAVTGTGGSGELFF.

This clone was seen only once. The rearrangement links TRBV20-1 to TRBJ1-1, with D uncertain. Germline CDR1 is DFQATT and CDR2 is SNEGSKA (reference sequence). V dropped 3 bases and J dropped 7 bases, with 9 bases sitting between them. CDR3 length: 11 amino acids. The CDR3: CSASGTIEAFF. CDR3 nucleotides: TGCAGTGCTAGTGGAACGATTGAAGCTTTCTTT.

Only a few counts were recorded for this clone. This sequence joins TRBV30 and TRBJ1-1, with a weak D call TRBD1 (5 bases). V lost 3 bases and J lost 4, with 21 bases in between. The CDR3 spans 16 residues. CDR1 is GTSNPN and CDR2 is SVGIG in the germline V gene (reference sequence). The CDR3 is CAWSQKGGAGSTEAFF. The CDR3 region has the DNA TGTGCCTGGAGCCAAAAAGGCGGGGCGGGGAGCACTGAAGCTTTCTTT.

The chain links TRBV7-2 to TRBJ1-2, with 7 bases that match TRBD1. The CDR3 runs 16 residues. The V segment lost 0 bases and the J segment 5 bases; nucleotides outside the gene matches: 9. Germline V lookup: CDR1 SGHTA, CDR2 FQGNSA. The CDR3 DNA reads TGTGCCAGCAGCTTAGCGGGGGGGCGACAGGGTTATGGCTACACCTTC. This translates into CASSLAGGRQGYGYTF.

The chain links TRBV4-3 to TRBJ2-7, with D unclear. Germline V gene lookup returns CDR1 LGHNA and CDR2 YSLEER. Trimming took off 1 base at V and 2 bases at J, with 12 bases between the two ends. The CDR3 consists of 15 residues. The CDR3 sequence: CASSQVGGITYEQYF. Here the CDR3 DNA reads TGCGCCAGCAGCCAAGTTGGTGGGATTACCTACGAGCAGTACTTC.

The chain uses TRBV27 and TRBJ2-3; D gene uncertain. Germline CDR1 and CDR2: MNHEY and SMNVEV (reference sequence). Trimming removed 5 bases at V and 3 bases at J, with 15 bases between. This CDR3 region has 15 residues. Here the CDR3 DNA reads TGTGCCAGCAGTCTCAGGAGCCTGGTAACAGATACGCAGTATTTT. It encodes CASSLRSLVTDTQYF.

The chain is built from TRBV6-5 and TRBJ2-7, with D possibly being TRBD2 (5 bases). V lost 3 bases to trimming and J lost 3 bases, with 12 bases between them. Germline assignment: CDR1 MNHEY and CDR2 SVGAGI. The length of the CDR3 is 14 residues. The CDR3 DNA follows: TGTGCCAGCAGTTATCGGACTGGAGGCTACGAGCAGTACTTC. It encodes CASSYRTGGYEQYF.

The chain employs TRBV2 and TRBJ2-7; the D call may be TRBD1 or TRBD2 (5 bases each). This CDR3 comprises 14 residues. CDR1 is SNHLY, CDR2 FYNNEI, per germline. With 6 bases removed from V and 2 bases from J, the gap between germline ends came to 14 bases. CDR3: CASSPGRGPYEQYF. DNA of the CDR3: TGTGCCAGCAGCCCGGGACGTGGACCCTACGAGCAGTACTTC. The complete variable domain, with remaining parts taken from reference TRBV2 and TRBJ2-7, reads EPEVTQTPSHQVTQMGQEVILRCVPISNHLYFYWYRQILGQKVEFLVSFYNNEISEKSEIFDDQFSVERPDGSNFTLKIRSTKLEDSAMYFCASSPGRGPYEQYFGPGTRLTVT.

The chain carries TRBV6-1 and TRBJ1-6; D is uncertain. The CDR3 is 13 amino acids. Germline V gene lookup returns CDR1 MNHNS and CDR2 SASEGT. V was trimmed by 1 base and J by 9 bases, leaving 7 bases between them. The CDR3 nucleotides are TGTGCCAGCAGTGAAGGTTGGGGTTCACCCCTCCACTTT. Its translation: CASSEGWGSPLHF.

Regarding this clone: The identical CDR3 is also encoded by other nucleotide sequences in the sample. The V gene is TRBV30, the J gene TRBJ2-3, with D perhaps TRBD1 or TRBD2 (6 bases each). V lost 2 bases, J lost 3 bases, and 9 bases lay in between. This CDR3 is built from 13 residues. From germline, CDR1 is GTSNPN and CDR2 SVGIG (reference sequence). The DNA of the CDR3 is TGTGCCTGGAGTAGGGGGGCAACAGATACGCAGTATTTT. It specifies CAWSRGATDTQYF.

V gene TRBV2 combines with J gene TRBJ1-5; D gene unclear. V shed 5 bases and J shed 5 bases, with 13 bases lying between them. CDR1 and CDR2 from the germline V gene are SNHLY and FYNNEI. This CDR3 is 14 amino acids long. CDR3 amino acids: CASSLRPGDQPQHF. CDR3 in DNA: TGTGCCAGCAGTCTCCGACCGGGAGATCAGCCCCAGCATTTT.

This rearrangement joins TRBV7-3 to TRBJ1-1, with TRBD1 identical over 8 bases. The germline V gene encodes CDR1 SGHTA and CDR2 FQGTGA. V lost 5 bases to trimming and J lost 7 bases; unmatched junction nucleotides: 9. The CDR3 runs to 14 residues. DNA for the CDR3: TGTGCCAGCAGCGCGGACAGGGATTATGGTGAAGCTTTCTTT. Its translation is CASSADRDYGEAFF.

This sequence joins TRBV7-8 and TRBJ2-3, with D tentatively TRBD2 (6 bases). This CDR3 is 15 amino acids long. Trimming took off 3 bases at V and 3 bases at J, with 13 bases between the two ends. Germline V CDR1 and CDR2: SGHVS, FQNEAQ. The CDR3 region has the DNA TGTGCCAGCAGCTTTCTCCCGGGACTGACAGATACGCAGTATTTT. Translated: CASSFLPGLTDTQYF.

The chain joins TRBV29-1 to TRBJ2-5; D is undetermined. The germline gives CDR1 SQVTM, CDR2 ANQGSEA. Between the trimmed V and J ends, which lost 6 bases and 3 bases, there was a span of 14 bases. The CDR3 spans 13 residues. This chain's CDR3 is CSVNSDAKETQYF. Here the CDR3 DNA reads TGCAGCGTAAACAGCGATGCTAAAGAGACCCAGTACTTC.

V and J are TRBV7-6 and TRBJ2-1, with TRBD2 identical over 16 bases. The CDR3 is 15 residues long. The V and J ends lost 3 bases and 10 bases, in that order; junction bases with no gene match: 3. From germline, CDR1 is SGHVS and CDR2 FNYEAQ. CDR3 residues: CASSLGLAGGDEQFF. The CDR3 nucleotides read TGTGCCAGCAGCTTGGGACTAGCGGGAGGGGACGAGCAGTTCTTC. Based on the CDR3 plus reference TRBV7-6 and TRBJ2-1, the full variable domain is GAGVSQSPRYKVTKRGQDVALRCDPISGHVSLYWYRQALGQGPEFLTYFNYEAQQDKSGLPNDRFSAERPEGSISTLTIQRTEQRDSAMYRCASSLGLAGGDEQFFGPGTRLTVL.

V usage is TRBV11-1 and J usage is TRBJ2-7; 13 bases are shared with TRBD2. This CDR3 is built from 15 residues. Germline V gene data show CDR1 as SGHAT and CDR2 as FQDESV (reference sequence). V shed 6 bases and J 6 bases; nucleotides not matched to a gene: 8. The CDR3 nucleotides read TGTGCCAGCAGTCCGACTAGCGGGAGGCTACGCGAGCAGTACTTC. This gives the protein CASSPTSGRLREQYF.

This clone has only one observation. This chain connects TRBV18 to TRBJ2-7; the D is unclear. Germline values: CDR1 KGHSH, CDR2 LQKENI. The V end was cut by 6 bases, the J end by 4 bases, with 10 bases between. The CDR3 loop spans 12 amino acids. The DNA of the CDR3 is TGTGCCAGCTCCCCAGACGGGTACGAGCAGTACTTC. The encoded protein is CASSPDGYEQYF.

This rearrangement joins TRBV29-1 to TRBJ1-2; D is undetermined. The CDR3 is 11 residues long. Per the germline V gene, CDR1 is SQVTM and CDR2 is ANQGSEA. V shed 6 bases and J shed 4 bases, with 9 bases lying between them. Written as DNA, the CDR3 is TGCAGCGTGCAGGTACTCTATGGCTACACCTTC. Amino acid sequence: CSVQVLYGYTF.

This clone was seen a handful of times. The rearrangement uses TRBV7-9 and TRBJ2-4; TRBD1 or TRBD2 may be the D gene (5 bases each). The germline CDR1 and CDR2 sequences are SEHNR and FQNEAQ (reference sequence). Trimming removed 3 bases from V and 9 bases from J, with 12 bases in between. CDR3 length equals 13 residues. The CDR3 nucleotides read TGTGCCAGCAGCTTTGCTTTGAGGGGCATTCAGTACTTC. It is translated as CASSFALRGIQYF. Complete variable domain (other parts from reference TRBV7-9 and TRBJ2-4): DTGVSQNPRHKITKRGQNVTFRCDPISEHNRLYWYRQTLGQGPEFLTYFQNEAQLEKSRLLSDRFSAERPKGSFSTLEIQRTEQGDSAMYLCASSFALRGIQYFGAGTRLSVL.

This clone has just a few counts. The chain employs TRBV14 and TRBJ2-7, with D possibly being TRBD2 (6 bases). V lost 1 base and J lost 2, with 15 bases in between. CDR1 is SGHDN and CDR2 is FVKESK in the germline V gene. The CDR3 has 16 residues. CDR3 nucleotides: TGTGCCAGCAGCCAAGGGGACTGGACACATACCTACGAGCAGTACTTC. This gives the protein CASSQGDWTHTYEQYF.

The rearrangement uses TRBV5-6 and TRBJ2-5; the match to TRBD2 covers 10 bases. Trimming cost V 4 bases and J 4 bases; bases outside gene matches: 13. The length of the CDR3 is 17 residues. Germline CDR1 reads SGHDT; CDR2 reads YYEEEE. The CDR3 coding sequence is TGTGCCAGCAGCCTCCGGGGCCCGAGCGGGAGGGCAGAGACCCAGTACTTC. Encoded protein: CASSLRGPSGRAETQYF.

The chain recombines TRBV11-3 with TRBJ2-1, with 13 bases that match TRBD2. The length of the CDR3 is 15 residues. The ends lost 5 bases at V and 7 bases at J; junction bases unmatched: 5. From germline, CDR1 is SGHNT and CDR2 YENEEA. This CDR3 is CASSQGLAGRNEQFF. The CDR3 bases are TGTGCCAGCAGCCAGGGACTAGCGGGACGAAATGAGCAGTTCTTC.

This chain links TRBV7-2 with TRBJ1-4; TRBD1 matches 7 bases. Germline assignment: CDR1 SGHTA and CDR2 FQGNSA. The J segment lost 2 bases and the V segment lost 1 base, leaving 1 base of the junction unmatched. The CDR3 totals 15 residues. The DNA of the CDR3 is TGTGCCAGCAGCTTAGGGGACAGTACTAATGAAAAACTGTTTTTT. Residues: CASSLGDSTNEKLFF.

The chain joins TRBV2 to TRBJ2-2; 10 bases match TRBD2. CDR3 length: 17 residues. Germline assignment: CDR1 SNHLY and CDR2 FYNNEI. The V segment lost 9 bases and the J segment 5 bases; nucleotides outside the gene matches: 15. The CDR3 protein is CARGRFLAGDMTGELFF. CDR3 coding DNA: TGTGCCAGGGGAAGGTTCCTAGCGGGAGATATGACCGGGGAGCTGTTTTTT. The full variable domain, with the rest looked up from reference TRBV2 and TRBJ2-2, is EPEVTQTPSHQVTQMGQEVILRCVPISNHLYFYWYRQILGQKVEFLVSFYNNEISEKSEIFDDQFSVERPDGSNFTLKIRSTKLEDSAMYFCARGRFLAGDMTGELFFGEGSRLTVL.

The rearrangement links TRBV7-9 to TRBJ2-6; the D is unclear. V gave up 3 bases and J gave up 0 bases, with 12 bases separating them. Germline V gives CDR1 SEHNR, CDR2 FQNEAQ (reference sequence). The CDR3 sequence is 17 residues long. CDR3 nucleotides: TGTGCCAGCAGCTTTTTGGTCAGTCTCTCTGGGGCCAACGTCCTGACTTTC. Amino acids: CASSFLVSLSGANVLTF.

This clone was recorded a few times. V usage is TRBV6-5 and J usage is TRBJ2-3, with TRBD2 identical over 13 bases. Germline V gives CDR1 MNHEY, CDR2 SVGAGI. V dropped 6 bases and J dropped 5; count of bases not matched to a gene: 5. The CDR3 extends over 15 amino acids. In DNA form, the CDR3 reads TGTGCCAGCAGCAAACTAGCGGGGGGGATAGATACGCAGTATTTT. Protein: CASSKLAGGIDTQYF.

The CDR3 is CASSPRPGANVLTF. CDR3 coding DNA: TGTGCCAGCAGTCCCAGACCTGGGGCCAACGTCCTGACTTTC. The J gene is TRBJ2-6, the V gene TRBV6-6; D not resolved. The V end was cut by 5 bases, the J end by 2 bases, with 7 bases between. The CDR3 length is 14 residues. Germline V lookup: CDR1 MNHNY, CDR2 SVGAGI (reference sequence).

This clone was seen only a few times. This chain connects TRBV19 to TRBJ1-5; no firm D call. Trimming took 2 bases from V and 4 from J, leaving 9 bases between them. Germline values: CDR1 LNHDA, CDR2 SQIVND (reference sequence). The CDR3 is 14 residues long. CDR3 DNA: TGTGCCAGTAGTATACGGGAGAGGAATCAGCCCCAGCATTTT. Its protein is CASSIRERNQPQHF.

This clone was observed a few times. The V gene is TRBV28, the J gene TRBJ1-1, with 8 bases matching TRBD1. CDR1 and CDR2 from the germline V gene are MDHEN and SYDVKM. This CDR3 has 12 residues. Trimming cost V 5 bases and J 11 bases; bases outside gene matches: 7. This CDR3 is CASSTQGERAFF. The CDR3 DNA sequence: TGTGCCAGCAGTACACAGGGGGAAAGGGCTTTCTTT.

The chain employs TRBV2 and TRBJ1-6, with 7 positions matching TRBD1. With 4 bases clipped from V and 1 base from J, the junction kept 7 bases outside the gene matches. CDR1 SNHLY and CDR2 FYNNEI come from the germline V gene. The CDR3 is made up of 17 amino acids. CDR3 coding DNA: TGTGCCAGCAGTGTCGAGGCAGGGGGGTCCTATAATTCACCCCTCCACTTT. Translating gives CASSVEAGGSYNSPLHF. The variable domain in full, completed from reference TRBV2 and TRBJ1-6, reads EPEVTQTPSHQVTQMGQEVILRCVPISNHLYFYWYRQILGQKVEFLVSFYNNEISEKSEIFDDQFSVERPDGSNFTLKIRSTKLEDSAMYFCASSVEAGGSYNSPLHFGNGTRLTVT.

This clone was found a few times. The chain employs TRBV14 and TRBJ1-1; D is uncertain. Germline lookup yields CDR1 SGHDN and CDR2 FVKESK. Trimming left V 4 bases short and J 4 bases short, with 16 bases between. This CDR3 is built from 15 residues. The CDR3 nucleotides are TGTGCCAGCAGCCGGTTCGTGGGCGAAAGCACTGAAGCTTTCTTT. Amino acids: CASSRFVGESTEAFF.